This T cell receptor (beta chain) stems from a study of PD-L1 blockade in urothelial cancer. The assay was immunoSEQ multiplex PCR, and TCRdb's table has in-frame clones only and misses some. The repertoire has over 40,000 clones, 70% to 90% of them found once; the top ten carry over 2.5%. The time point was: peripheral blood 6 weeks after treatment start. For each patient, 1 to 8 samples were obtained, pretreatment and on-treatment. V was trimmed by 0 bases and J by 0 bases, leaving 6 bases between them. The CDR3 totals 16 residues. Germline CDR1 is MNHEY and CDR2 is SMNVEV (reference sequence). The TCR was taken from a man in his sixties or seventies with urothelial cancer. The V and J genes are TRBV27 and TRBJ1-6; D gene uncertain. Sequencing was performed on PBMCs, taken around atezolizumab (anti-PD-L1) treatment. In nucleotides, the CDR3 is TGTGCCAGCAGTTTATCCCCGAGCTCCTATAATTCACCCCTCCACTTT. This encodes CASSLSPSSYNSPLHF.